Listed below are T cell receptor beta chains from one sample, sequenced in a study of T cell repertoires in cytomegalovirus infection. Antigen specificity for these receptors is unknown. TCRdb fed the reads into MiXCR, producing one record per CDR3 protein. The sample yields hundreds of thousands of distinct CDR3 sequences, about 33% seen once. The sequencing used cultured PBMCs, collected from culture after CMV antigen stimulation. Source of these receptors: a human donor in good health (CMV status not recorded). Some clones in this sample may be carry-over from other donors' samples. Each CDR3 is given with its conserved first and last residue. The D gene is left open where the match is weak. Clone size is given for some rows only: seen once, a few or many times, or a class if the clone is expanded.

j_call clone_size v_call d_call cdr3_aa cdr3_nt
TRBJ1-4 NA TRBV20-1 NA CSAQGRKLFF TGCAGTGCCCAGGGGCGAAAACTGTTTTTT
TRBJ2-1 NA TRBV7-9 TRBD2 CASSSRRGSTNEQFF TGTGCCAGCAGCTCCCGGCGGGGGAGTACCAATGAGCAGTTCTTC
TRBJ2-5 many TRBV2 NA CASSSTRASQETQYF TGTGCCAGCAGTTCAACCCGGGCCAGCCAAGAGACCCAGTACTTC
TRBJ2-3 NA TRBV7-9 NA CASSLVSGSSTDTQYF TGTGCCAGCAGCTTAGTCTCGGGGTCGAGCACAGATACGCAGTATTTT
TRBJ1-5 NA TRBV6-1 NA CASVRGQGQPQHF TGTGCCAGCGTCAGGGGTCAAGGACAGCCCCAGCATTTT
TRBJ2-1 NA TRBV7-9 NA CASSLASIEQFF TGTGCCAGCAGCTTAGCATCGATTGAGCAGTTCTTC
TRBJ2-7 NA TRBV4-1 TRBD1 CASRNPGQGVHEQYF TGCGCCAGCCGGAACCCGGGACAGGGAGTCCACGAGCAGTACTTC
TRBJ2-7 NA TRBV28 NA CASIGQGSYEQYF TGTGCCAGCATTGGGCAGGGAAGCTACGAGCAGTACTTC
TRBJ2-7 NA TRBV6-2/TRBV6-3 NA CASSYSDRSFTYEQYF TGTGCCAGCAGTTACTCCGACAGGTCCTTTACCTACGAGCAGTACTTC
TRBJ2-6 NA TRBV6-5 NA CASSSLRGNPGSGANVLTF TGTGCCAGCAGTTCACTCCGGGGGAACCCTGGCTCTGGGGCCAACGTCCTGACTTTC
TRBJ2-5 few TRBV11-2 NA CASSLDPSSMGPRETQYF TGTGCCAGCAGCTTAGATCCGAGTTCGATGGGTCCCAGGGAGACCCAGTACTTC
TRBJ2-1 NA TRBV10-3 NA CAISALLTNEQFF TGTGCCATCAGTGCCCTACTAACCAATGAGCAGTTCTTC
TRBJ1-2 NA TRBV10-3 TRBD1 CAISEPDRSSSNYGYTF TGTGCCATCAGTGAGCCGGACAGGAGCTCCTCTAACTATGGCTACACCTTC
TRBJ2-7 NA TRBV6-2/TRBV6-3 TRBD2 CASSPGGASGHEQYF TGTGCCAGCAGTCCCGGGGGGGCTAGCGGCCACGAGCAGTACTTC
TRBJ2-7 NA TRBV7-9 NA CASSLGHPPYSYEQYF TGTGCCAGCAGCTTGGGACACCCCCCGTACTCCTACGAGCAGTACTTC
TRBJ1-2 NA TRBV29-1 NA CSVDSGSAGRYGYTF TGCAGCGTTGACTCAGGGTCGGCAGGGAGGTATGGCTACACCTTC
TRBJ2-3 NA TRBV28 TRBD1 CASSPTPGQGRDTQYF TGTGCCAGCAGTCCAACCCCGGGACAGGGGCGGGATACGCAGTATTTT
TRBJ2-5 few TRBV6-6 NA CATTPSAQETQYF TGTGCCACCACACCTAGCGCGCAAGAGACCCAGTACTTC
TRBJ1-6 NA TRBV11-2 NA CASSRLAGNSPLHF TGTGCCAGCAGCCGTTTGGCAGGGAATTCACCCCTCCACTTT
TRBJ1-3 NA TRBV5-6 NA CASSLLETSGNTIYF TGTGCCAGCAGCTTGCTTGAGACCTCTGGAAACACCATATATTTT
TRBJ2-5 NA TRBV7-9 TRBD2 CASSLSRTSGETQYF TGTGCCAGCAGCTTATCCCGGACTAGCGGAGAGACCCAGTACTTC
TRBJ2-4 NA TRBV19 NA CASAAKNIQYF TGTGCCAGTGCGGCCAAAAACATTCAGTACTTC
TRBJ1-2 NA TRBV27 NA CASSPQRGGLMGYTF TGTGCCAGCAGTCCCCAAAGGGGCGGCTTAATGGGCTACACCTTC
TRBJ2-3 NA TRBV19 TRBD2 CASRRDYGADTQYF TGTGCCAGTAGAAGGGACTACGGGGCGGATACGCAGTATTTT
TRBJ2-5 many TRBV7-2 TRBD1 CASSYPYDRGDQYF TGTGCCAGCAGCTATCCTTACGACAGGGGTGACCAGTACTTC
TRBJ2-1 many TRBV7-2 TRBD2 CASSRLAGSSYNEQFF TGTGCCAGCAGCAGACTAGCGGGCAGCTCCTACAATGAGCAGTTCTTC
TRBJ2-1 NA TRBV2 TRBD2 CASSGGSGRARYNEQFF TGTGCCAGCAGTGGGGGTAGCGGGAGGGCCCGGTACAATGAGCAGTTCTTC
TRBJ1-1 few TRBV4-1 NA CASSARTRDTEAFF TGCGCCAGCAGCGCCCGGACAAGGGACACTGAAGCTTTCTTT
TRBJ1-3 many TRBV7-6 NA CASSFTGGNTIYF TGTGCCAGCAGCTTCACTGGTGGAAACACCATATATTTT
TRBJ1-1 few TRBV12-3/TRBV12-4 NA CASSLGGSMNTEAFF TGTGCCAGCAGTTTAGGGGGGAGCATGAACACTGAAGCTTTCTTT
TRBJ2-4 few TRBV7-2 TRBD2 CASSMTSLLGQYF TGTGCCAGCAGCATGACTAGCCTTCTGGGGCAGTACTTC
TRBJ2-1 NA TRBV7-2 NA CASSLPPGDEQFF TGTGCCAGCAGCCTCCCCCCTGGCGATGAGCAGTTCTTC
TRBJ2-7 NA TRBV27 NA CASPPLGQQYF TGTGCCAGCCCCCCCCTCGGGCAGCAGTACTTC
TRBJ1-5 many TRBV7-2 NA CASSWDLNQPQHF TGTGCCAGCAGCTGGGACCTCAATCAGCCCCAGCATTTT
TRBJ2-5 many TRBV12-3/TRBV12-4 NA CASSLRQQETQYF TGTGCCAGCAGCTTAAGGCAGCAAGAGACCCAGTACTTC
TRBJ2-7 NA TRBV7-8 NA CASSSSIARQRAPYEQYF TGTGCCAGCAGCTCCTCCATAGCCCGCCAGCGGGCACCCTACGAGCAGTACTTC
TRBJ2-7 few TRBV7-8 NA CASSLGWAIPYEQYF TGTGCCAGCAGCTTGGGATGGGCCATCCCCTACGAGCAGTACTTC
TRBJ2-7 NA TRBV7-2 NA CASSPRSVGEQYF TGTGCCAGCAGCCCTAGGAGTGTAGGCGAGCAGTACTTC
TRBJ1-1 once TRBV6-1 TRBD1 CASSEWGTGDTEAFF TGTGCCAGCAGTGAATGGGGGACAGGGGACACTGAAGCTTTCTTT
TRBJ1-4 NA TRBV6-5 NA CASSYSIRSYGELFF TGTGCCAGCAGTTACTCGATCCGGTCTTACGGGGAACTGTTTTTT
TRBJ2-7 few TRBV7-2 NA CASSLVASQSSYEQYF TGTGCCAGCAGCTTAGTGGCCAGCCAATCCTCCTACGAGCAGTACTTC
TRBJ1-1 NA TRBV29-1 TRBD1 CSVSTDRGGTEAFF TGCAGCGTTTCTACGGACAGGGGAGGGACTGAAGCTTTCTTT